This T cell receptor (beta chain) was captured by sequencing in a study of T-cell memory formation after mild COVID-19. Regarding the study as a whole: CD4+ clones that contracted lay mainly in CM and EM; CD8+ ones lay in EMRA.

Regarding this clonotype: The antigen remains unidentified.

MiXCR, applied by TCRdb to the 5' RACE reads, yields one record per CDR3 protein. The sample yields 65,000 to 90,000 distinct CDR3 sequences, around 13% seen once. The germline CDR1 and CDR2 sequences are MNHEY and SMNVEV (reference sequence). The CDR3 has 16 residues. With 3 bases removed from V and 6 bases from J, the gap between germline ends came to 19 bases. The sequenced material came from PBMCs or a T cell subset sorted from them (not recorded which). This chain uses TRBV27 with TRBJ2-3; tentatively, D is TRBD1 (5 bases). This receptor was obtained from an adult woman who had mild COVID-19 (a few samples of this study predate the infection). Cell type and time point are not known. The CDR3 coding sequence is TGTGCCAGCAGTTTTCCCGGACACGGGCGATATGATACGCAGTATTTT. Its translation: CASSFPGHGRYDTQYF.